The following is a T cell receptor beta chain sequence with its context. The study ran its PCR with 60 Vbeta and 13 Jbeta primers. Some clones are missing from TCRdb's copy, which holds only in-frame ones; the method was immunoSEQ multiplex PCR. The sample records approximately 200,000 clones, around 75% being singletons. This CDR3 is built from 13 residues. Trimming removed 6 bases at V and 3 bases at J, with 12 bases between. Germline-derived CDR1 and CDR2 are MNHEY and SVGAGI. The data stem from a study of cytomegalovirus exposure and HLA in healthy donors. Study-level information: Earlier sequencing of some 170 million T cells yielded approximately 100 million unique TCR beta sequences. Around 77 million unique TCRs from HLA-typed donors made up an early data release.

The rearrangement links TRBV6-5 to TRBJ2-7, with D possibly TRBD2 on 6 matching bases. The sample was PBMCs. This clonotype was sampled from a woman aged 25 to 39 in good health and CMV-seropositive. CDR3 sequence (DNA): TGTGCCAGCAGCACGGGACTCGGCTACGAGCAGTACTTC. It translates to CASSTGLGYEQYF.